The entry below describes one T cell receptor beta chain. The specificity of this receptor is unknown. Base-call qualities are not available, and no considerably larger clone is one nucleotide away. The data belong to a study of blood T cell repertoires in COVID-19 (dated by TCRdb to about 2020). Broadly, across the study: Samples covering the acute and convalescent phases of COVID-19 were provided by collaborators in the United States, Italy and Spain. The prospective study material was composed of cDNA or gDNA derived from T cells, B-cell-depleted T cells, or PBMCs. Subjects who had been exposed to COVID-19, were actively infected with it, or had recovered from it provided the deeply sampled blood TCRbeta repertoires that made up the dataset. The repertoires were released in a freely available public database intended as a resource for research on the immune response to SARS-CoV-2. The samples were drawn from two sources: the first 160 participants of the ongoing ImmuneRACE study, and some 1,300 subjects contributed by 6 global collaborators. The sample metadata nearly always contained a de-identified subject ID, COVID-19 status, age in years and sex. Where HLA class I and class II types were available, the types were taken from metadata supplied by the sample provider, not from assay-based typing.

TCRbeta CDR3 regions were amplified from genomic DNA using the immunoSEQ Assay, a bias-controlled multiplex PCR. In the original analysis: Nucleated cell counts per sample were estimated from amplification of reference gene primers within the assay. To quantify the absolute abundance of each unique TCRbeta CDR3 rearrangement, sequence reads were collapsed and filtered. For each sample, productive Simpson clonality was calculated as the square root of Simpson's diversity index over productive rearrangements. This immuneACCESS table, as held by TCRdb, lists in-frame sequences with V and J called but not all clones. Of the missing ones, under half trace to an unresolved V gene in checked studies; the others have no known cause. From that table come the V and J calls and clone size; the DNA was used to work out D and trimming. In all, the sample holds under 300,000 clones, and roughly 87% of those were seen once. The ten top clones hold about 6% of the sample.

What the study reported, not specific to this receptor: How much clinical and demographic metadata was included differed by source and by participant, and the metadata was provided uncurated.

Participants in the prospective study were enrolled through a virtual design, were aged roughly 18 to 90 years, and lived in 24 United States geographic areas. In the prospective study, participants were assigned to cohorts based on the clinical history participants reported in a screening survey and a study questionnaire. In the prospective study, whole blood, serum and a nasopharyngeal or oropharyngeal swab were collected from each participant by mobile phlebotomists. Prospective study participants could optionally give additional blood draws and questionnaires over an approximately two-month period. Prospective study blood samples were shipped either frozen or at room temperature before DNA extraction. This clonotype originated in a woman younger than 45 with acute COVID-19. The material sequenced was PBMCs or T cells enriched from blood (not recorded which).

The base sequence is TGTGCCAGCAGCTTGGACGATATGACAGGGGGCTCCTACAATGAGCAGTTCTTC. This codes for CASSLDDMTGGSYNEQFF. The chain is encoded by TRBV13 joined to TRBJ2-1; 9 junctional bases match TRBD1. The CDR3 contains 18 residues, cysteine and phenylalanine counted. Here the CDR3 DNA is all that survives: 54 bases in frame from base 1. CDR1 and CDR2 were assigned from the germline V gene (reference sequence) as PRHDT and FYEKMQ. Here V drops 3 bases and J drops 0 bases, and the junction holds 9 bases not matched to any gene.